This TCR beta chain was retrieved from a study of T-cell memory formation after mild COVID-19. One entry per CDR3 protein, called by TCRdb with MiXCR from the 5' RACE reads. The sample holds roughly 150,000 distinct CDR3 sequences; 10% to 15% are singletons and the top ten take approximately 3.5%. CDR3 size: 15 residues. Germline CDR1 and CDR2: MNHEY and SMNVEV (reference sequence). Trimming took 3 bases from V and 0 from J; bases not matched to a gene: 3. This clonotype was detected only a few times. The chain combines TRBV27 with TRBJ1-1, with 8 positions matching TRBD1. Sequences were obtained from PBMCs or a T cell subset sorted from them (not recorded which). The clonotype comes from a man aged 18-30 years who had mild COVID-19 (a few samples of this study predate the infection). Cell type and time point are not known. The CDR3 reads CASSFDRGVNTEAFF. The CDR3 DNA reads as TGTGCCAGCAGTTTCGACAGGGGAGTGAACACTGAAGCTTTCTTT.